This TCR beta chain was found in a study of blood T cells in healthy people across ages (dated by TCRdb to 2014 to 2015). Concerning the study at large: In model experiments, template switching captured about one uniquely barcoded TCR beta cDNA molecule for every two T cells. The donors were divided into four age groups: young (average around 15 years), middle-aged (about 39), aged (about 60) and long-lived (about 79). Using the same blood draw, the study looked at two additional independent replicas of 1 million unique cDNA reads for two donors, one aged 18 to 30 and the other aged 80 or older. Age-related changes in TCR beta repertoire diversity were measured in the study by deep sequencing normalized with unique cDNA molecular identifiers. The study at large found these results: Because the CMV infection status of the donors was unknown, age-related changes in expanded clonotypes may potentially have been confounded. Bulk unsorted PBMC profiling prevented conclusive comparison of naive and antigen-experienced compartments. Estimates of total diversity based on one million sequenced T cells were considered lower bounds and underestimates. There was a strong correlation between observed TCR beta diversity and the percentage of naive T cells measured by flow cytometry. Compared with the aged group, the long-lived group had more naive CD4+ T cells, fewer expanded clones and increased TCR diversity, suggesting age selection. As age increased, observed TCR beta diversity per million T cells dropped in a roughly linear way, and a significant reduction was already evident by age about 40.

Systemically healthy Caucasian individuals from Russia, some 38 in total and aged about 6 to 90 years, were included as donors. Each donor gave ten milliliters of peripheral blood, drawn into EDTA-treated Vacutainer tubes. Ficoll-Paque density-gradient centrifugation was used to isolate PBMCs, with at least 6 million per sample. Total RNA, at least 5 micrograms per sample, was extracted from PBMCs with Trizol reagent. For every donor, an aliquot of PBMCs went through flow cytometry to measure the percentages of naive CD45RAhigh/CD27high T cells. Details on this clonotype: No antigen is known for it. Base qualities were left out, and no much larger clone turns up one base away.

The library came from 5' RACE. These reads were obtained on an Illumina HiSeq 2500. A second PCR of roughly 6 to 11 cycles was run with a J-beta primer mix and a sample-barcoded 5' primer. Each TCR beta cDNA molecule received a unique molecular identifier from a template-switch 5' adaptor carrying 12 random nucleotides. Each sample yielded at least 3 million CDR3-containing paired-end reads. The Mint cDNA synthesis kit, primed by a TRBC-specific oligonucleotide, was used to synthesize first-strand cDNA from all RNA. After uracil-DNA glycosylase treatment, a first 18-cycle PCR used universal primers M1SS and BC2_uni_R on all cDNA. The authors processed their data as follows. For normalization, 1 million high-quality reads were randomly selected from each sample, with every read carrying a distinct molecular identifier. Instead of being binned into consensus sequences, reads with shared molecular identifiers were discarded. MiTCR, with a Q25 quality threshold and the strictest error-elimination algorithm, was used for CDR3 identification, clonotype clustering and error correction. A nonparametric unseen species model with Euler transformation was used to estimate lower-bound total TCR beta diversity. TCRdb reprocessed the public reads (quality trimming at Q25 with fastp, clone calling with MiXCR) and kept in-frame beta chains. Each CDR3 protein appears once, grouped with its most common genes and DNA. The V and J calls reflect TCRdb's pipeline rather than the authors' work. This sample comprises just under 550,000 distinct CDR3 sequences, around 24% of them detected only once. Under 9% of the sample comes from the top ten.

The trim is 0 bases for V and 7 bases for J, with a gap of 15 bases between the germline ends. The CDR3 spans 16 residues, from the cysteine through the phenylalanine. CDR3 DNA only is kept here, 48 bases in frame from base 1. CDR1 and CDR2, looked up from the germline V gene, are LGHNA and YNFKEQ. These same data were also listed under a study on T cells of mothers and their children. The second study reports: The donors were nine systemically healthy Caucasian individuals, made up of three mothers and their six children. cDNA synthesis consumed the entire amount of extracted RNA, loaded at roughly 1.5 ug RNA in each 15 ul reaction. In the second PCR, the M1S primer added sample barcodes and 2-4 random nucleotides. Each mother yielded over 8 million TCR beta CDR3 reads and each child 3 million to 3.5 million reads. Thymic selection shapes the output of TCR recombination in a similar way in related and unrelated pairs, and inherited differences have a minor effect. Normalized repertoire overlap was always found to be slightly, but never significantly, higher in related mother-child pairs than in unrelated mother-child pairs. Persistent microchimeric T cell clones were not detected, at a sensitivity of about 90 clones per million clonotypes. In the study, deep NGS was used to compare the TCR beta repertoires of mothers and children, and features distinguishing related mother-child pairs from unrelated individuals were sought. The mean age was around 42 +/- 4 years for the mothers and approximately 11 +/- 4 years for the children. Libraries were sequenced on Illumina HiSeq 2000 with 100+100 nt paired-end reads after adapter ligation with NEBNext reagents. Mother and child libraries were prepared a month apart and sequenced in separate runs to prevent cross-contamination. For each donor, between roughly 450,000 and 2,300,000 distinct TCR beta clonotypes were identified. Naive TCR beta clonotypes were estimated from low-frequency clonotypes matched to each donor's FACS-determined naive share, without sorting.

The chain links TRBV4-2 with TRBJ2-2, with the D call tentatively TRBD1 or TRBD2, each fitting 6 bases. The sequencing sample was made of blood. This clonotype was sampled from a boy aged 5 to 17 in good health. The CDR3 protein sequence reads: CASSQDMAGQVGELFF. Here is the DNA: TGTGCCAGCAGCCAAGATATGGCGGGACAAGTCGGGGAGCTGTTTTTT.